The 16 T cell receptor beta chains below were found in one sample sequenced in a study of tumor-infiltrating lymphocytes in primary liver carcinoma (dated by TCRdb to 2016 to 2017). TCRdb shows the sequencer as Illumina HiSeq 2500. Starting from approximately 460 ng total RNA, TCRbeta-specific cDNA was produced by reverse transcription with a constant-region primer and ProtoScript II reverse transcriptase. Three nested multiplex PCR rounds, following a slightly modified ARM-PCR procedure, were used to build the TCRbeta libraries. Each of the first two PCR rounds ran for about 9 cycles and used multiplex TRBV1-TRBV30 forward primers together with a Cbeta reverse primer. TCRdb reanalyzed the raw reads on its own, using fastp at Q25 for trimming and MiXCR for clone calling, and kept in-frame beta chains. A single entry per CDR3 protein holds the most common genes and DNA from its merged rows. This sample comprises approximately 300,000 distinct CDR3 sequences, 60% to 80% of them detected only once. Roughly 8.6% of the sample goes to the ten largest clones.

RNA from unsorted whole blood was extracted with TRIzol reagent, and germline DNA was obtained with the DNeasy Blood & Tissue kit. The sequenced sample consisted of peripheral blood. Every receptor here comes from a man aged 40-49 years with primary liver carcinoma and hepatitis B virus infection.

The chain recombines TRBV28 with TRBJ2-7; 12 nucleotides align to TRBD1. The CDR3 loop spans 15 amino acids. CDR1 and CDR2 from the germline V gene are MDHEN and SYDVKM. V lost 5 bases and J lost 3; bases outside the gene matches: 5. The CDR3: CASSDRDRGLYEQYF. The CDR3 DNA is TGTGCCAGCAGTGACCGGGACAGGGGGCTCTACGAGCAGTACTTC.

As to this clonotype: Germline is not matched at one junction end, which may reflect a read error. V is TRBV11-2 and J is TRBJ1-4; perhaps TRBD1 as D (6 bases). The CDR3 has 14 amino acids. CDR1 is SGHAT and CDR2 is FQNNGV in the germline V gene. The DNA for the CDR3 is TGTGCCACCAGCTTCTCCAGGGGCGTAGAAAAACTGTTTTTT. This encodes CATSFSRGVEKLFF.

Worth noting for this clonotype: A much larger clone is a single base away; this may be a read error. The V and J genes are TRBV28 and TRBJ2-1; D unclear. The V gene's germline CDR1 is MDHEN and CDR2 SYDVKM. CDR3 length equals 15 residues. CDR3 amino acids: CASSFLRRTNNVQFF. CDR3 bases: TGTGCCAGCAGTTTTCTCCGCAGGACCAACAATGTGCAGTTCTTC.

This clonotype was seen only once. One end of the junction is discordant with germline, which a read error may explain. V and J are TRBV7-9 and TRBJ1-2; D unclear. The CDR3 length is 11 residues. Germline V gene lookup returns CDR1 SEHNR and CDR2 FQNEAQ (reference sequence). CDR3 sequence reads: CASSGRGGYTF. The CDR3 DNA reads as TGTGCCAGCAGCGGTCGGGGTGGCTACACTTTC.

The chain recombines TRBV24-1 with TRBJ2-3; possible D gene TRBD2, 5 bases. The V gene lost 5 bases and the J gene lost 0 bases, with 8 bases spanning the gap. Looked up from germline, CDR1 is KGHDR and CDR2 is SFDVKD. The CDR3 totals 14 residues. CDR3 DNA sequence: TGTGCCACCAGTGGAGGGTCTAGCACAGATACGCAGTATTTT. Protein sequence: CATSGGSSTDTQYF.

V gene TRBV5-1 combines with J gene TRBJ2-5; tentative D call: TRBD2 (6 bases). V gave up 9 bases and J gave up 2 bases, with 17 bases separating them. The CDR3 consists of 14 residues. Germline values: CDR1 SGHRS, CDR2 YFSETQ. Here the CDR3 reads CATSVVGGQETQYF. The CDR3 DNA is TGCGCCACCTCTGTGGTGGGAGGACAAGAGACCCAGTACTTC.

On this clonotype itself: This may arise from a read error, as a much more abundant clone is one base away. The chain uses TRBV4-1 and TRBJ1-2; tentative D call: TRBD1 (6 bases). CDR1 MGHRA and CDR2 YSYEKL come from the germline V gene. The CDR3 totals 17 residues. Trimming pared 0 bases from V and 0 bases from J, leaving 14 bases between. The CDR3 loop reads CASSQDVRQAANYGYTF. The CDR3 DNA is TGCGCCAGCAGCCAAGATGTTCGACAGGCAGCTAACTATGGCTACACCTTC.

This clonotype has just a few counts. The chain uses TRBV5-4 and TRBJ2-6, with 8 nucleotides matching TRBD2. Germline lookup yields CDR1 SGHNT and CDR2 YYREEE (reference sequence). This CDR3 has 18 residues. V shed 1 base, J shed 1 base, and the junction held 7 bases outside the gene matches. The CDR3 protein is CASSLPSGFISGANVLTF. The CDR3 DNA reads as TGTGCCAGCAGCTTGCCTAGCGGGTTTATTTCTGGGGCCAACGTCCTGACTTTC.

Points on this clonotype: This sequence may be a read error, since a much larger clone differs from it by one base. In nucleotides, the CDR3 is TGTGTCATCGGGTCTACTCTCAATGAGCAGTTCTTC. It codes for CVIGSTLNEQFF. V and J are TRBV10-3 and TRBJ2-1; no firm D call. The CDR3 totals 12 residues. Germline CDR1 reads ENHRY; CDR2 reads SYGVKD.

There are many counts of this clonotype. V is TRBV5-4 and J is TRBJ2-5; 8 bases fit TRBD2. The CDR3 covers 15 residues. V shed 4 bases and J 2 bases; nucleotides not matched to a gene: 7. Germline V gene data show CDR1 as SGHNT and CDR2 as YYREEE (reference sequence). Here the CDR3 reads CASSEIAGTQETQYF. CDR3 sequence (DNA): TGTGCCAGCAGCGAAATAGCGGGAACTCAAGAGACCCAGTACTTC.

CDR3 region: CGLSRQGGYEQYF. The CDR3 nucleotides are TGCGGCCTCTCCCGGCAGGGGGGTTATGAGCAGTACTTC. The J gene is TRBJ2-7, the V gene TRBV29-1; a possible D gene is TRBD1 (7 bases). Germline lookup yields CDR1 SQVTM and CDR2 ANQGSEA. The CDR3 sequence is 13 residues long.

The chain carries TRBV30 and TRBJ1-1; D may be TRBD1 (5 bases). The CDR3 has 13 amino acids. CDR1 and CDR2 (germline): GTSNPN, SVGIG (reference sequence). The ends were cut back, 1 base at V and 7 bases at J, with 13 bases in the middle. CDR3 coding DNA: TGTGCCTGGAGTGAGGGGCGGGCCAGTGAAGCTTTCTTT. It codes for CAWSEGRASEAFF.

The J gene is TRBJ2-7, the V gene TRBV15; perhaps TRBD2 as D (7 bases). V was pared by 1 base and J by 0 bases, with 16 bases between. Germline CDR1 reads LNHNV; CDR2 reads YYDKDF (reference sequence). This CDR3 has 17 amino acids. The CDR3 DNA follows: TGTGCCACCAGCAGAGGGGAGGGGCAGGGGAGCTCCTACGAGCAGTACTTC. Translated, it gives CATSRGEGQGSSYEQYF.

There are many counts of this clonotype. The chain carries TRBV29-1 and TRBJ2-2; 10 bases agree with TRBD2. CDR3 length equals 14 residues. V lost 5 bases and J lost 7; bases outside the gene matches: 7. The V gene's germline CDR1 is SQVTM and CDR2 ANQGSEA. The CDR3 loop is CSVSGRARGGELFF. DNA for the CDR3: TGCAGCGTTAGCGGGAGGGCCCGGGGCGGGGAGCTGTTTTTT.

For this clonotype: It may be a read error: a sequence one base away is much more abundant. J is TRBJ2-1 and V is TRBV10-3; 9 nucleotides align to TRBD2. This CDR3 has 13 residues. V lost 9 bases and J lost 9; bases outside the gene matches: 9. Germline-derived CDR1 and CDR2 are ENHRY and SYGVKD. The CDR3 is CAITSGSGCEQFF. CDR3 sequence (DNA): TGTGCCATTACTAGCGGGTCTGGCTGTGAGCAGTTCTTC.

The CDR3 nucleotides read TGCGCCAGCAGCTTGACAGGGGAAGGGGAGACCCAGTACTTC. It translates to CASSLTGEGETQYF. The V and J genes are TRBV5-1 and TRBJ2-5; 7 nucleotides match TRBD1. This CDR3 is built from 14 residues. Germline lookup yields CDR1 SGHRS and CDR2 YFSETQ. V shed 1 base, J shed 5 bases, and the junction held 5 bases outside the gene matches.